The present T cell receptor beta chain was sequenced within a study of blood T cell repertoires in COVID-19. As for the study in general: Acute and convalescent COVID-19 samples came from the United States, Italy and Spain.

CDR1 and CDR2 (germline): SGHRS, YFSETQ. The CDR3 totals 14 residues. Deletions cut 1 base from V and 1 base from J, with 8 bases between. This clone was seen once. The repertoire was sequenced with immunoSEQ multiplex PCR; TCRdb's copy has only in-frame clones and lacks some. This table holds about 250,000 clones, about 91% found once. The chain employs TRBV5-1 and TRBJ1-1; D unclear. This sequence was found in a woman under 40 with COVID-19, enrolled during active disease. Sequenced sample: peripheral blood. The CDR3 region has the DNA TGCGCCAGCAGCTTGTCGGCGGCGAACACTGAAGCTTTCTTT. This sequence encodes CASSLSAANTEAFF.